Sequencing of this T cell receptor beta chain was carried out in a study of CD8+ T cells in alopecia areata (dated 2018 in TCRdb). About the full investigation: Treated patients were enrolled in an open-label pilot trial of oral tofacitinib, 5 to 10 mg twice daily, for moderate-to-severe alopecia areata. Tofacitinib was given for 6 to 18 months, followed by 6 months of follow-up off drug to assess delayed response and recurrence. Patients on tofacitinib were biopsied at baseline and after 4 and 24 weeks of treatment, and several of the patients also had a later scalp biopsy. On the human side, TCRbeta sequencing was run on scalp tissue and on sorted CD4+ and CD8+ peripheral blood T cells from healthy controls and from alopecia areata patients with either patchy or totalis/universalis disease. immunoSEQ multiplex PCR using 35 Vbeta forward primers and 13 Jbeta reverse primers was used to amplify TCRbeta CDR3 regions. The RNA source kit depended on sample type: the PAXgene miRNA kit for fixed scalp, the miRNeasy kit for PBMCs, and the RNeasy kit for mouse skin. For the treated patients, the SALT score, which quantifies what percentage of scalp surface area is affected, served as the measure of disease severity. Scalp clonality was compared across normal scalp (n=4), patchy alopecia areata scalp (n=8), and alopecia totalis/universalis scalp (n=8). High-throughput TCRbeta sequencing was used to examine T cell clonal expansion in alopecia areata in both the C3H/HeJ mouse model and human patients.

In regard to this clone: What antigen it recognizes has not been identified. Qualities for individual bases were not recorded, and no much larger clone is one base off.

The time point label, as the study defines it: 4 weeks on oral tofacitinib. The label giving this sample's treatment or condition can be read as: oral pan-JAK inhibitor, 5-10 mg twice daily. Peripheral blood and lesional scalp punch biopsies were obtained from patients with alopecia areata. PBMCs were isolated by density centrifugation and stained for CD3, CD4 and CD8, after which CD4+ and CD8+ T cells were sorted on a FACSAria. Overall study outcomes, separate from this receptor: Unlike mouse skin, where gammadelta T cells dominate, normal human skin contains resident alphabeta T cells that get sequenced too, which complicates analysis of the scalp TCR repertoire. Compared with normal scalp, lesional scalp had higher clonality and more expanded CD8+ clones, particularly in alopecia totalis/universalis, a pattern that suggests antigenic drive. TCR sequences shared between patients were less clear than in mice, possibly partly because of HLA diversity in the patient population. The treated cohort was small, with a single nonresponder, so links between baseline CD8+ expansion and response need larger studies. Many expanded lesional clones were found to persist in scalp and blood during tofacitinib treatment, and relapse after treatment cessation may be partly explained by this persistence. With tofacitinib, both scalp clonality and the number of expanded CD8+ clones among the top 100 scalp clones went down significantly.

Preparation of the library involved the immunoSEQ multiplex PCR assay. To provide template for TCR sequencing, every sample had RNA extracted and reverse transcribed into cDNA. First-strand cDNA was synthesized using SuperScript III with a 2:1 mix of oligo-dT and random hexamers. Amplification bias was assessed with a synthetic immune receptor repertoire, and residual bias was removed computationally. The published analysis was carried out like this. After raw reads were preprocessed to remove errors, the CDR3 was defined following IMGT conventions as running from the conserved cysteine to phenylalanine. Clonality was calculated as 1 minus Shannon entropy normalized by log2 of the number of productive unique TCRs. Whether scalp clones were CD4 or CD8 was inferred by matching scalp TCRbeta sequences against CD4 and CD8 repertoires sorted from blood. Drawn from immuneACCESS, this table holds only the in-frame rearrangements with V and J called that TCRdb kept. Clones are partly lost; checked studies trace under half to an unresolved V gene and leave the rest unexplained. V and J calls and clone size are copied from that table; D and trimming were computed from the DNA. The sample table shows some 96,000 clones, and about 58% are seen once. 15% to 19% of the sample is taken by the ten largest.

The junction shows trimming of 3 bases on V and 3 bases on J, plus 11 bases between the germline ends. Reading from cysteine to phenylalanine, the CDR3 counts 14 amino acids. Only the CDR3 part of the read is kept: 42 bases, read in frame from the first base. The germline V gene yields MGHRA for CDR1 and YSYEKL for CDR2. The specimen was CD8+ T cells sorted from blood, collected at week 4, from a patient treated with tofacitinib. The sequence was obtained from a human donor with alopecia areata. Recombination linked TRBV4-1 to TRBJ2-5; TRBD1 is possibly the D segment (7 matching bases). In nucleotides, the sequence is TGCGCCAGCAGCCAGCGGGACAGCGAAGAGACCCAGTACTTC. This is translated as CASSQRDSEETQYF.